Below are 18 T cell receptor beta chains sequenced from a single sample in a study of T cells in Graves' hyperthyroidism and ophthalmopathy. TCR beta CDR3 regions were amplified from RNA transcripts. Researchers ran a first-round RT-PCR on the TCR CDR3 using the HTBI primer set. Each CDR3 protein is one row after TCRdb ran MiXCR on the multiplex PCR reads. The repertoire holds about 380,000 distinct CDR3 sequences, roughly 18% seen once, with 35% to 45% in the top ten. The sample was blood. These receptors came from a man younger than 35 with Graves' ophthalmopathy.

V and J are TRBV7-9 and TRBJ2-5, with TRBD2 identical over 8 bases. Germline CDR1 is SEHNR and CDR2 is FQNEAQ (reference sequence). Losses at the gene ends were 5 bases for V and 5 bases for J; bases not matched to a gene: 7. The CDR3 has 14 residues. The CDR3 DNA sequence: TGTGCCAGCAGCCCCGGGGGGGCCGATGAGACCCAGTACTTC. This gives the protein CASSPGGADETQYF.

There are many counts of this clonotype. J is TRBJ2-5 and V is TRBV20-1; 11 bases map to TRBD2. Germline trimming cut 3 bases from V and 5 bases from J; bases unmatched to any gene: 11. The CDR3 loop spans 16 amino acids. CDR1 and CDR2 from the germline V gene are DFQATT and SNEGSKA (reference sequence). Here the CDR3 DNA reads TGCAGTGCTAGGATAGCGGGGGGGCCGATATGGGAGACCCAGTACTTC. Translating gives CSARIAGGPIWETQYF.

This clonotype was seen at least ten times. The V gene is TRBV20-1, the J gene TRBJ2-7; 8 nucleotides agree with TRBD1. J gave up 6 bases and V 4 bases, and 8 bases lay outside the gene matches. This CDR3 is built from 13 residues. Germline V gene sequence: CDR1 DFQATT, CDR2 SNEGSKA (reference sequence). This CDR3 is CSAKGTGPGEQYF. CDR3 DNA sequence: TGCAGTGCTAAAGGGACAGGTCCGGGCGAGCAGTACTTC.

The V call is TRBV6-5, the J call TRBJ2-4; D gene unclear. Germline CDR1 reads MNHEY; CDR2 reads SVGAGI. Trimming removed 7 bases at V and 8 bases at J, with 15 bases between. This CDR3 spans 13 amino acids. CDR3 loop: CASTAPGGDIQYF. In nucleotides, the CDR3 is TGTGCCAGCACTGCCCCCGGTGGAGACATTCAGTACTTC.

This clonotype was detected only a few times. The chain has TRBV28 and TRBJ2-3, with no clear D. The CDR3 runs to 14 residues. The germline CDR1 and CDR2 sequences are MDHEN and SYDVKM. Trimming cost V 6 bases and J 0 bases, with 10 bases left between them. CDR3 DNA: TGTGCCAGCAGCCTACTACCCAGCACAGATACGCAGTATTTT. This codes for CASSLLPSTDTQYF. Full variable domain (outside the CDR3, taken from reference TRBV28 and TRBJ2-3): DVKVTQSSRYLVKRTGEKVFLECVQDMDHENMFWYRQDPGLGLRLIYFSYDVKMKEKGDIPEGYSVSREKKERFSLILESASTNQTSMYLCASSLLPSTDTQYFGPGTRLTVL.

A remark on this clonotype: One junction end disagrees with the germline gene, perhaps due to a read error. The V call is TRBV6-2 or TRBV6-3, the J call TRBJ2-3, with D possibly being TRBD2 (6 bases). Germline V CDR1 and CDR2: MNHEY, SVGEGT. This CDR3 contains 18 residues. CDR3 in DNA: TGTACCAGCAGTCCCGAAGGGCGGGGTAATCCTAGCACAGATACGCAGTATTTT. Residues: CTSSPEGRGNPSTDTQYF.

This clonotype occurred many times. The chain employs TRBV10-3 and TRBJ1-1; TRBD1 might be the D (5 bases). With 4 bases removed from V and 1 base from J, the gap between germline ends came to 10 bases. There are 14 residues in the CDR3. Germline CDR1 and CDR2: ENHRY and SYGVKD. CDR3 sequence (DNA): TGTGCCATCAGTGGACAGAACGAGAACACTGAAGCTTTCTTT. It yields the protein CAISGQNENTEAFF.

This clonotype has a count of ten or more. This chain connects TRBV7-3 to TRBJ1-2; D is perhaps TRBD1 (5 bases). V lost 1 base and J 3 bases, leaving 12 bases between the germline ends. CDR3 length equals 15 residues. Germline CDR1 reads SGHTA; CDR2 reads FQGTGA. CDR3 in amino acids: CASSLNAGRDYGYTF. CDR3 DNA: TGTGCCAGCAGCTTAAATGCAGGGAGGGACTATGGCTACACCTTC.

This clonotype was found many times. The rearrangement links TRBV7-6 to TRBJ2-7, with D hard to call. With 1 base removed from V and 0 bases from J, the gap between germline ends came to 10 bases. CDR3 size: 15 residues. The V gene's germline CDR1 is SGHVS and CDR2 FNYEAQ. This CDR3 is CASSLEPVSSYEQYF. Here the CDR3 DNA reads TGTGCCAGCAGCTTAGAGCCGGTTAGCTCCTACGAGCAGTACTTC.

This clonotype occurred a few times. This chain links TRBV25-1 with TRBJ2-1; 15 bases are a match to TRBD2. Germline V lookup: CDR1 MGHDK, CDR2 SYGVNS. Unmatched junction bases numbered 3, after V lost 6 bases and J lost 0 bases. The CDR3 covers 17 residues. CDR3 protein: CASRGLAGGSSYNEQFF. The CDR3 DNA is TGTGCCAGCAGGGGACTAGCGGGGGGCAGCTCCTACAATGAGCAGTTCTTC. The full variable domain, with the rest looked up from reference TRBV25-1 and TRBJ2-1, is EADIYQTPRYLVIGTGKKITLECSQTMGHDKMYWYQQDPGMELHLIHYSYGVNSTEKGDLSSESTVSRIRTEHFPLTLESARPSHTSQYLCASRGLAGGSSYNEQFFGPGTRLTVL.

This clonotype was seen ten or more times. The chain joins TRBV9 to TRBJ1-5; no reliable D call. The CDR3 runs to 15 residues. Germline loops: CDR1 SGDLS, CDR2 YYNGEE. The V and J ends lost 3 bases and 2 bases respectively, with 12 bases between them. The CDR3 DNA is TGTGCCAGCAGCGCCGACGCGGGAGGCAATCAGCCCCAGCATTTT. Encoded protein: CASSADAGGNQPQHF.

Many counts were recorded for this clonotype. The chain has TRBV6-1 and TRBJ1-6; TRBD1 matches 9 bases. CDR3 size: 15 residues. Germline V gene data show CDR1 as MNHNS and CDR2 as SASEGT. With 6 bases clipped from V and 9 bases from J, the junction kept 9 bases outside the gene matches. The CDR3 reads CASRNDLDRGSPLHF. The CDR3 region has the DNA TGTGCCAGCAGAAATGACCTGGACAGGGGTTCACCCCTCCACTTT.

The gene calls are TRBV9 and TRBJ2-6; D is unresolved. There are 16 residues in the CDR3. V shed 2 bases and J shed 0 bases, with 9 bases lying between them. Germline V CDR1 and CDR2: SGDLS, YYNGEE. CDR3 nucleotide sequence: TGTGCCAGCAGCGTCCACGGACGCTCTGGGGCCAACGTCCTGACTTTC. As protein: CASSVHGRSGANVLTF.

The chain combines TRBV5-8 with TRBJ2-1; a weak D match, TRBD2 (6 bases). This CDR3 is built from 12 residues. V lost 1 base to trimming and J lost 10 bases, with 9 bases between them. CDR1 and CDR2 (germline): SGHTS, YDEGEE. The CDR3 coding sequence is TGTGCCAGCAGCTTGTCTCGGGGGGAGCAGTTCTTC. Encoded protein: CASSLSRGEQFF.

For the CDR3, the DNA is TGCGCCAGCACTTCCAGGGTCTCGGGCAATCAGCCCCAGCATTTT. Translating gives CASTSRVSGNQPQHF. The chain employs TRBV10-2 and TRBJ1-5, with a tentative D call TRBD1 (5 bases). V was pared by 7 bases and J by 2 bases, with 15 bases between. The germline V gene has CDR1 WSHSY and CDR2 SAAADI. This CDR3 is built from 15 residues.

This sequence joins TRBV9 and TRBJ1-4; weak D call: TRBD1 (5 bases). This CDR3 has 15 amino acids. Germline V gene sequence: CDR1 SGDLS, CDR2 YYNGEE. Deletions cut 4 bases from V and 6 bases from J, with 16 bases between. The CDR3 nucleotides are TGTGCCAGCAGCCCAGGGACTCCTAGAGATGAAAAACTGTTTTTT. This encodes CASSPGTPRDEKLFF. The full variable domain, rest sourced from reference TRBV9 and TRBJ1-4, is DSGVTQTPKHLITATGQRVTLRCSPRSGDLSVYWYQQSLDQGLQFLIQYYNGEERAKGNILERFSAQQFPDLHSELNLSSLELGDSALYFCASSPGTPRDEKLFFGSGTQLSVL.

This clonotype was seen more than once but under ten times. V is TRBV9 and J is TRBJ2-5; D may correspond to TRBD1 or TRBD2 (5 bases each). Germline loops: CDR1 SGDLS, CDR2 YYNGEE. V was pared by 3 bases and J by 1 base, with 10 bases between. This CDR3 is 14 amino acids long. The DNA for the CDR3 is TGTGCCAGCAGCGGCCGGGACCCCCAAGAGACCCAGTACTTC. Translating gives CASSGRDPQETQYF. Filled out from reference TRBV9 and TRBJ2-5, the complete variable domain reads DSGVTQTPKHLITATGQRVTLRCSPRSGDLSVYWYQQSLDQGLQFLIQYYNGEERAKGNILERFSAQQFPDLHSELNLSSLELGDSALYFCASSGRDPQETQYFGPGTRLLVL.

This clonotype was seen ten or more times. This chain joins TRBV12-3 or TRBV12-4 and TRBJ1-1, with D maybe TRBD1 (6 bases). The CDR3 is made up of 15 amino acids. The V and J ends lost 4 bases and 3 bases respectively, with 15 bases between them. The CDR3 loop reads CASSYLRAGDTEAFF. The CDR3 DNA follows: TGTGCCAGCAGTTACCTTCGTGCAGGGGACACTGAAGCTTTCTTT.